The next 2 T cell receptor beta chains were all read from a single sample in a study of shared clonotypes between healthy human individuals. Generated by immunoSEQ multiplex PCR, the TCRdb table keeps only in-frame clones and is missing some. This table has over 1.4 million clones, 95% to 97% appearing once. The sample comprised naive CD4+ T cells sorted from blood. Subset here: CD45RA+ positively selected. These receptors came from a man under 40 in good health.

As to this clone: Other DNA sequences in this specimen translate into the identical CDR3. The chain is built from TRBV19 and TRBJ2-7; possible D gene TRBD1, 6 bases. Germline CDR1 LNHDA, CDR2 SQIVND (reference sequence). CDR3 length equals 14 residues. Trimming stripped 1 base from V and 1 base from J, with 8 bases between. The CDR3 loop reads CASSIGQASYEQYF. As DNA, the CDR3 is TGTGCCAGTAGTATAGGACAGGCTTCCTACGAGCAGTACTTC. Full variable domain (missing parts from reference TRBV19 and TRBJ2-7): DGGITQSPKYLFRKEGQNVTLSCEQNLNHDAMYWYRQDPGQGLRLIYYSQIVNDFQKGDIAEGYSVSREKKESFPLTVTSAQKNPTAFYLCASSIGQASYEQYFGPGTRLTVT.

V gene TRBV7-3 combines with J gene TRBJ2-1; D unclear. CDR3 length: 13 residues. The germline V and J ends were trimmed by 2 bases and 6 bases, with 8 bases remaining between them. CDR1 and CDR2 from the germline V gene are SGHTA and FQGTGA. CDR3 sequence (DNA): TGTGCCAGCAGCTTATCCCTGGGCAATGAGCAGTTCTTC. Its translation: CASSLSLGNEQFF.